This T cell receptor beta chain originates from a study of blood T cell repertoires in COVID-19. Study-wide context: T cells, B-cell-depleted T cells, or PBMCs provided the cDNA or gDNA that served as material.

Authors' data handling: The authors estimated nucleated cell counts from reference gene primer amplification. Libraries were prepared by immunoSEQ multiplex PCR; TCRdb keeps only in-frame clonotypes and omits some of them. V, J and clone size are those of that table, while D and trimming were read from the DNA. The sample has 200,000 to 250,000 clones, under 90% seen once. This clone has more than one count but fewer than ten. CDR3 length: 12 amino acids. CDR1 and CDR2 from the germline V gene are SGHTA and FQGNSA. V was pared by 5 bases and J by 5 bases, with 9 bases between. Material for sequencing was peripheral blood. The rearrangement uses TRBV7-2 and TRBJ1-1, with D hard to call. The source is a woman aged 80 or over with COVID-19, enrolled during active disease. The chain's CDR3 is CASSPIGTEAFF. The CDR3 bases are TGTGCCAGCAGCCCAATCGGGACTGAAGCTTTCTTT.